This T cell receptor beta chain was sequenced for a study of shared clonotypes between healthy human individuals. Naive CD8 cells, CD45RO-negative and positively selected for CCR7, excluded terminally differentiated effector memory CD45RA+ cells. The table came from immunoSEQ multiplex PCR; TCRdb's copy has only in-frame clones and leaves some out. The sample has around 600,000 clones; roughly 98% are singletons. Trimming cost V 0 bases and J 0 bases; bases outside gene matches: 8. The CDR3 contains 19 residues. Germline lookup yields CDR1 LGHNA and CDR2 YNFKEQ. Sequenced input: naive CD8+ T cells sorted from blood. The TCR sequence derives from a man younger than 45 in good health. V usage is TRBV4-2 and J usage is TRBJ2-2, with 9 bases fitting TRBD2. The CDR3 loop is CASSQDLGLAGTNTGELFF. In DNA, the CDR3 is TGTGCCAGCAGCCAAGATCTCGGGCTAGCGGGAACGAACACCGGGGAGCTGTTTTTT.